This TCR beta chain was obtained from a study of monozygotic twins with inflammatory bowel disease. Remarks on this clonotype: Its antigen is undetermined.

General study results and limits: Compared with healthy co-twins, IBD patients showed reduced TCRbeta repertoire diversity by inverse Simpson. Relative clonotype sharing with others was diminished in IBD patients versus healthy twins, particularly with disease activity.

Molecular identifiers with 6-nucleotide sample barcodes were added during cDNA synthesis via template switching. TCRdb re-called the 5' RACE reads and catalogs CDR3 proteins one per entry, DNA excluded. The table lists around 100,000 distinct CDR3 sequences. The germline V gene has CDR1 LNHNV and CDR2 YYDKDF (reference sequence). The CDR3 totals 14 residues. This receptor was identified in a human donor with ulcerative colitis or Crohn's disease, or a healthy co-twin of an affected twin (not recorded which). Specimen: blood. V is TRBV15 and J is TRBJ2-7; TCRdb's D gene call, TRBD2, goes unchecked for lack of DNA. The CDR3 sequence: CATSRPGTFHEQYF.